This T cell receptor beta chain emerged from a study of blood T cell repertoires in COVID-19. The wider study: Samples came from the United States, Italy and Spain, spanning acute and convalescent COVID-19. PBMCs, B-cell-depleted T cells, or T cells were the source of the cDNA or gDNA that made up the material.

Repertoires were generated with immunoSEQ multiplex PCR, while TCRdb's copy carries only in-frame clones and drops some. The sample yields fewer than 300,000 clones, approximately 90% seen once. Seattle's enrolled individuals joined amid active infection and were then monitored longitudinally. Trimming cost V 6 bases and J 3 bases; bases outside gene matches: 13. CDR3 length: 16 residues. CDR1 ENHRY and CDR2 SYGVKD come from the germline V gene. The chain uses TRBV10-3 and TRBJ2-5; 7 bases fit TRBD2. The sequence was collected from a woman in her thirties with COVID-19, enrolled during active disease. Sequenced input: peripheral blood. CDR3 residues: CAIRMGEGRGEETQYF. In DNA form, the CDR3 reads TGTGCCATCAGGATGGGGGAGGGGCGCGGGGAAGAGACCCAGTACTTC.